This T cell receptor (beta chain) was sequenced for a study of blood T cell repertoires in COVID-19. Looking at the study overall: Samples representing acute and convalescent COVID-19 were sourced from the United States, Italy and Spain.

Recruits, aged roughly 18 to 90 years, lived in about two dozen US areas. Germline lookup yields CDR1 SGHRS and CDR2 YFSETQ. CDR3 length equals 14 residues. Trimming pared 3 bases from V and 7 bases from J, leaving 13 bases between. Methods used by the authors: Amplification with reference gene primers provided the estimates of nucleated cell counts. The protocol was immunoSEQ multiplex PCR, while the TCRdb copy is restricted to in-frame clones and leaves out a portion. V, J and clone size derive from that table, while D and trimming were established from the DNA sequence. The top ten clones hold over 4% of a sample with 250,000 to 300,000 clones, approximately 79% of them seen once.

The receptor comes from a man under 40 with acute COVID-19. The sample consisted of PBMCs or T cells enriched from blood (not recorded which). The chain recombines TRBV5-1 with TRBJ2-2, with a weak D call TRBD2 (6 bases). CDR3 in DNA: TGCGCCAGCAGCTCCTCGGGAGTGAGCGGGGAGCTGTTTTTT. Its protein product is CASSSSGVSGELFF. Together with reference TRBV5-1 and TRBJ2-2, the CDR3 gives the full variable domain: KAGVTQTPRYLIKTRGQQVTLSCSPISGHRSVSWYQQTPGQGLQFLFEYFSETQRNKGNFPGRFSGRQFSNSRSEMNVSTLELGDSALYLCASSSSGVSGELFFGEGSRLTVL.